Presented here are 18 T cell receptor beta chains from one specimen sequenced in a study of cytomegalovirus exposure and HLA in healthy donors. Primers included in the PCR were 60 Vbeta and 13 Jbeta primers. Assay: immunoSEQ multiplex PCR; the TCRdb copy retains only in-frame clones and omits some. The sample has 150,000 to 200,000 clones; approximately 71% are singletons. The sample taken for sequencing was PBMCs. The source is a girl aged 10 to 17 in good health and CMV-seronegative.

This clone was seen more than once but under ten times. The chain joins TRBV29-1 to TRBJ2-3; 9 nucleotides align to TRBD2. Germline CDR1 reads SQVTM; CDR2 reads ANQGSEA. CDR3 size: 15 residues. The V gene end was trimmed by 4 bases and the J gene end by 6 bases; junction bases not matched to a gene: 11. The CDR3 here is CSVAWETSGRDTQYF. CDR3 nucleotide sequence: TGCAGCGTTGCCTGGGAGACTAGCGGACGGGATACGCAGTATTTT.

The chain combines TRBV15 with TRBJ1-1, with TRBD1 matching 8 bases. The CDR3 contains 16 residues. Germline CDR1 reads LNHNV; CDR2 reads YYDKDF (reference sequence). V was clipped by 0 bases and J by 3 bases; unmatched bases: 6. The CDR3 DNA reads TGTGCCACCAGCAGAGATCTGACAGGGGACGACACTGAAGCTTTCTTT. This codes for CATSRDLTGDDTEAFF.

The V gene is TRBV29-1, the J gene TRBJ2-1; 9 bases line up with TRBD2. Germline CDR1 is SQVTM and CDR2 is ANQGSEA. This CDR3 has 13 amino acids. V lost 3 bases, J lost 8 bases, and 5 bases stayed unmatched. CDR3 residues: CSVELAGKYEQFF. The CDR3 region has the DNA TGCAGCGTTGAGCTAGCGGGGAAGTATGAGCAGTTCTTC.

The chain links TRBV29-1 to TRBJ2-5; TRBD2 aligns across 7 bases. Trimming cost V 7 bases and J 3 bases; bases outside gene matches: 11. CDR1 and CDR2 from the germline V gene are SQVTM and ANQGSEA. This CDR3 comprises 14 residues. The CDR3 here is CSAVPRGDEETQYF. CDR3 sequence (DNA): TGCAGCGCCGTACCTCGGGGGGATGAAGAGACCCAGTACTTC.

V is TRBV2 and J is TRBJ2-2; a weak D match, TRBD1 (5 bases). The germline V gene has CDR1 SNHLY and CDR2 FYNNEI. This CDR3 is 12 amino acids long. V lost 7 bases to trimming and J lost 8 bases, with 11 bases between them. The CDR3 region is CASKGFEGELFF. The CDR3 DNA reads as TGTGCCAGCAAGGGGTTCGAGGGGGAGCTGTTTTTT.

The V and J genes are TRBV5-1 and TRBJ2-2, with 8 bases matching TRBD1. J lost 4 bases, V lost 9 bases, and 5 bases had no gene match. The germline CDR1 and CDR2 sequences are SGHRS and YFSETQ. This CDR3 has 13 residues. CDR3 loop: CATGQGSTGELFF. The CDR3 bases are TGCGCCACCGGACAGGGATCCACCGGGGAGCTGTTTTTT.

This rearrangement joins TRBV4-1 to TRBJ1-1, with D possibly TRBD1 on 5 matching bases. Germline loops: CDR1 MGHRA, CDR2 YSYEKL. The V and J ends lost 1 base and 5 bases respectively, with 11 bases between them. This CDR3 is built from 14 residues. CDR3 region: CASSQADRGTEAFF. CDR3 DNA: TGCGCCAGCAGCCAAGCGGACCGGGGGACTGAAGCTTTCTTT.

This chain connects TRBV5-1 to TRBJ2-5, with D possibly TRBD2 on 6 matching bases. Germline values: CDR1 SGHRS, CDR2 YFSETQ. V lost 2 bases, J lost 3 bases, and 11 bases lay in between. This CDR3 contains 14 residues. This chain's CDR3 is CASSLPGLEETQYF. The CDR3 coding sequence is TGCGCCAGCAGCTTACCGGGACTGGAAGAGACCCAGTACTTC.

The rearrangement uses TRBV7-6 and TRBJ2-5; 8 bases agree with TRBD2. With V trimmed by 7 bases and J by 1 base, 5 bases remained unmatched. The CDR3 has 14 amino acids. The germline V gene encodes CDR1 SGHVS and CDR2 FNYEAQ. The CDR3 spells CASTTSGSQETQYF. The CDR3 DNA follows: TGTGCCAGCACTACTAGCGGCAGCCAAGAGACCCAGTACTTC.

The count of this clone is one. V gene TRBV25-1 combines with J gene TRBJ2-3; 15 bases map to TRBD2. Germline lookup yields CDR1 MGHDK and CDR2 SYGVNS. The CDR3 loop spans 18 amino acids. The trim removed 2 bases at V and 2 bases at J, leaving 5 bases unmatched. CDR3: CASSEGTSGGTHTDTQYF. The CDR3 DNA is TGTGCCAGCAGTGAAGGGACTAGCGGGGGGACTCACACAGATACGCAGTATTTT.

The rearrangement joins TRBV2 to TRBJ2-5; the match to TRBD2 covers 15 bases. V trimming: 9 bases; J trimming: 7 bases; junction bases outside the gene matches: 9. Germline V CDR1 and CDR2: SNHLY, FYNNEI. The length of the CDR3 is 15 residues. Here the CDR3 reads CASTGTSGGQGTQYF. For the CDR3, the DNA is TGTGCCAGTACCGGGACTAGCGGGGGGCAGGGGACCCAGTACTTC.

The chain combines TRBV30 with TRBJ1-5, with D hard to call. The V gene lost 0 bases and the J gene lost 6 bases, with 9 bases spanning the gap. CDR3 length equals 13 residues. CDR1 is GTSNPN and CDR2 is SVGIG in the germline V gene (reference sequence). CDR3: CAWSVLTGQPQHF. CDR3 sequence (DNA): TGTGCCTGGAGTGTGCTAACTGGTCAGCCCCAGCATTTT.

The J gene is TRBJ2-7, the V gene TRBV10-3; D possibly corresponds to TRBD1 (6 bases). The germline V gene encodes CDR1 ENHRY and CDR2 SYGVKD. V lost 5 bases, J lost 2 bases, and 16 bases lay in between. The CDR3 loop spans 15 amino acids. CDR3 sequence: CAISPQVGAPYEQYF. CDR3 sequence (DNA): TGTGCCATCAGTCCGCAAGTGGGGGCGCCCTACGAGCAGTACTTC.

The gene calls are TRBV11-2 and TRBJ1-1; D not certain. Germline assignment: CDR1 SGHAT and CDR2 FQNNGV. The V end was cut by 1 base, the J end by 5 bases, with 11 bases between. The CDR3 is made up of 14 amino acids. Written as DNA, the CDR3 is TGTGCCAGCAGCTTAGTAGCTCTTATAACTGAAGCTTTCTTT. It codes for CASSLVALITEAFF.

This clone was observed once. This rearrangement joins TRBV29-1 to TRBJ1-2; D remains unclear. Germline CDR1 and CDR2: SQVTM and ANQGSEA. The ends were cut back, 4 bases at V and 4 bases at J, with 10 bases in the middle. This CDR3 contains 12 residues. This CDR3 is CSVATGSYGYTF. The CDR3 DNA follows: TGCAGCGTTGCGACGGGGTCCTATGGCTACACCTTC.

This clone was detected once. The rearrangement links TRBV18 to TRBJ2-5, with TRBD1 as a possible D gene (6 bases). This CDR3 comprises 15 residues. CDR1 is KGHSH, CDR2 LQKENI, per germline. V was pared by 0 bases and J by 10 bases, with 18 bases between. The CDR3 spells CASSPPYSDSIHQYF. DNA of the CDR3: TGTGCCAGCTCACCACCTTACTCGGACAGTATCCACCAGTACTTC.

V and J are TRBV9 and TRBJ1-5; 9 bases align to TRBD1. V gave up 9 bases and J gave up 2 bases; unmatched junction bases: 3. This CDR3 comprises 13 residues. In germline, CDR1 is SGDLS, CDR2 YYNGEE. CDR3 protein: CATRTGGNQPQHF. The CDR3 coding sequence is TGTGCCACCAGGACAGGGGGCAATCAGCCCCAGCATTTT. The full variable domain, with the rest looked up from reference TRBV9 and TRBJ1-5, is DSGVTQTPKHLITATGQRVTLRCSPRSGDLSVYWYQQSLDQGLQFLIQYYNGEERAKGNILERFSAQQFPDLHSELNLSSLELGDSALYFCATRTGGNQPQHFGDGTRLSIL.

The chain carries TRBV12-5 and TRBJ2-3; 9 bases match TRBD1. This CDR3 contains 16 residues. Germline lookup yields CDR1 LGHNT and CDR2 FRNRAP. J lost 5 bases, V lost 2 bases, and 8 bases had no gene match. CDR3 sequence reads: CASGLIVGQGVDTQYF. The CDR3 DNA sequence: TGTGCTAGTGGTTTGATAGTGGGACAGGGAGTAGATACGCAGTATTTT.